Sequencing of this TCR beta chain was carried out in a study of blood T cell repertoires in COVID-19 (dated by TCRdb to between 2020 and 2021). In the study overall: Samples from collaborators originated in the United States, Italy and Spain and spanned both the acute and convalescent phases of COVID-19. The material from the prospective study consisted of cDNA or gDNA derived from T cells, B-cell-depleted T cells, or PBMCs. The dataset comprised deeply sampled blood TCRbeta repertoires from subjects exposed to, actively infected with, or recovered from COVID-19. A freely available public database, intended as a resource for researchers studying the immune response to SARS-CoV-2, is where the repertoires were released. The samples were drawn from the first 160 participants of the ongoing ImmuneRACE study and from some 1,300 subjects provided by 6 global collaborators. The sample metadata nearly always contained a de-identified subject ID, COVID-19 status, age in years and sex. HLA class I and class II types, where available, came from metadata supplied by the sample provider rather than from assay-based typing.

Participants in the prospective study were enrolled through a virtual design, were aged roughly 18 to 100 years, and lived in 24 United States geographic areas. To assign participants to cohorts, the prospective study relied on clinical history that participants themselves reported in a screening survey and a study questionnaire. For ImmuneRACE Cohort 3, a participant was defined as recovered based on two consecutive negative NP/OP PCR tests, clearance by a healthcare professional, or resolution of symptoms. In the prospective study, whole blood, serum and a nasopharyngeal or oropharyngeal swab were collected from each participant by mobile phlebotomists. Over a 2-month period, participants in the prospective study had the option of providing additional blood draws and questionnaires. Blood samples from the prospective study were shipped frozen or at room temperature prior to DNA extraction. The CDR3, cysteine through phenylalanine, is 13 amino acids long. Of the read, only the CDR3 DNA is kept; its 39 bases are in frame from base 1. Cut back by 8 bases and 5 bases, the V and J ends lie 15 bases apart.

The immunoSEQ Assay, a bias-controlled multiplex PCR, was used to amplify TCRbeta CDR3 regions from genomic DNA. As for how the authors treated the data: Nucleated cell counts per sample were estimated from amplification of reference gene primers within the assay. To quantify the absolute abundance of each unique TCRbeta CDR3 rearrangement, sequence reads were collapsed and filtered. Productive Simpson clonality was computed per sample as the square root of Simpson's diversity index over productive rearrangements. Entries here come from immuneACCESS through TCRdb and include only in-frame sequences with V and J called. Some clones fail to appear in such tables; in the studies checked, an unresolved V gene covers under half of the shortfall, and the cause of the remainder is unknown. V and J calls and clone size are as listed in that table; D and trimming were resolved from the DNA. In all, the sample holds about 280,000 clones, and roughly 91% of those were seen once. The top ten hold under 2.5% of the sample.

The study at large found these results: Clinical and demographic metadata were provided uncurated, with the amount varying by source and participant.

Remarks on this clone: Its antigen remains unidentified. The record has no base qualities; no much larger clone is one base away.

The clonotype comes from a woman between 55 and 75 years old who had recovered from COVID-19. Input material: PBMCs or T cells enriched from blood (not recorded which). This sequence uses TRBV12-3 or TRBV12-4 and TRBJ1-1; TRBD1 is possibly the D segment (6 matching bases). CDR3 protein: CASGAQGWTEAFF. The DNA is TGTGCCAGCGGGGCACAGGGTTGGACTGAAGCTTTCTTT.